This TCR beta chain was identified in a study of blood T cell repertoires in COVID-19. Study-wide background: PBMCs, B-cell-depleted T cells, or T cells provided the cDNA or gDNA that made up the material.

Trimming at V came to 0 bases and at J to 5 bases, leaving 7 bases not matched to a gene. Germline V gene data show CDR1 as SGDLS and CDR2 as YYNGEE. CDR3 size: 16 residues. How the authors handled the data: Amplification of reference gene primers was used by the study to estimate nucleated cell counts. Clones were sequenced by immunoSEQ multiplex PCR, and TCRdb holds only the in-frame ones, with some missing. Clone size and the V and J calls come from that table; the DNA yielded D and trimming. The sample comprises tens of thousands of clones, about 80% of which are singletons, and 28% rests with the top ten.

The receptor was isolated from a man between 70 and 80 years old with acute or convalescent COVID-19. The sequenced sample consisted of peripheral blood. This rearrangement joins TRBV9 to TRBJ2-1; 8 positions match TRBD2. The DNA for the CDR3 is TGTGCCAGCAGCGTAGCGGGACTAGGCACCAACAATGAGCAGTTCTTC. Its translation is CASSVAGLGTNNEQFF.